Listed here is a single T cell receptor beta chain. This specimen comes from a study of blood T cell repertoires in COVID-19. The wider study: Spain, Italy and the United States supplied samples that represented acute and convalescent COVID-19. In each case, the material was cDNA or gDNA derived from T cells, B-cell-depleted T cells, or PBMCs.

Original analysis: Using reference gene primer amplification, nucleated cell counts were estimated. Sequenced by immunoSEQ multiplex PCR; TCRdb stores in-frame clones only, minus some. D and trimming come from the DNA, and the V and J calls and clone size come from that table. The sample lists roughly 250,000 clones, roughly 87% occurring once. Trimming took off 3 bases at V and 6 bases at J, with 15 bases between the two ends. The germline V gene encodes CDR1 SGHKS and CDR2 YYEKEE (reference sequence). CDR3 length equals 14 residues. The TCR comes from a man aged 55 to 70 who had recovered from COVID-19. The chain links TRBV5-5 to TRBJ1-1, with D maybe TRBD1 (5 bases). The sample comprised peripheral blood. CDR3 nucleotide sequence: TGTGCCAGCAGCTGGAGGGGCGAGGCTGCTGAAGCTTTCTTT. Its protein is CASSWRGEAAEAFF. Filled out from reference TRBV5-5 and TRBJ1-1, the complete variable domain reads DAGVTQSPTHLIKTRGQQVTLRCSPISGHKSVSWYQQVLGQGPQFIFQYYEKEERGRGNFPDRFSARQFPNYSSELNVNALLLGDSALYLCASSWRGEAAEAFFGQGTRLTVV.